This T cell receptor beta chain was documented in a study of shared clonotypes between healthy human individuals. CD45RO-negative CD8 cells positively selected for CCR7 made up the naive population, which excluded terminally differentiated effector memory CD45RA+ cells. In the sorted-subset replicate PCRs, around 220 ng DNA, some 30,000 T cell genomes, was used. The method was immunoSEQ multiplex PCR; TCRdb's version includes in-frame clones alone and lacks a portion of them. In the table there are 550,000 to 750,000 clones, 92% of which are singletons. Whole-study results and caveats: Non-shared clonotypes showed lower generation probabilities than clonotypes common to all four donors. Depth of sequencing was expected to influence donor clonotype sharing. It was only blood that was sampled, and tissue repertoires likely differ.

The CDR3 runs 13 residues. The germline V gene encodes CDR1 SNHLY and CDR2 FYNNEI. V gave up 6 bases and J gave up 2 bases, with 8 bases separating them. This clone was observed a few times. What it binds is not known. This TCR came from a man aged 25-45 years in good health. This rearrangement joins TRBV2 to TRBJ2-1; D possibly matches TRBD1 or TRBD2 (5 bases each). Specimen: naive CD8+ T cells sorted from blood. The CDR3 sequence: CASRGPAYNEQFF. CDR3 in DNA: TGTGCCAGCAGGGGACCAGCCTACAATGAGCAGTTCTTC.